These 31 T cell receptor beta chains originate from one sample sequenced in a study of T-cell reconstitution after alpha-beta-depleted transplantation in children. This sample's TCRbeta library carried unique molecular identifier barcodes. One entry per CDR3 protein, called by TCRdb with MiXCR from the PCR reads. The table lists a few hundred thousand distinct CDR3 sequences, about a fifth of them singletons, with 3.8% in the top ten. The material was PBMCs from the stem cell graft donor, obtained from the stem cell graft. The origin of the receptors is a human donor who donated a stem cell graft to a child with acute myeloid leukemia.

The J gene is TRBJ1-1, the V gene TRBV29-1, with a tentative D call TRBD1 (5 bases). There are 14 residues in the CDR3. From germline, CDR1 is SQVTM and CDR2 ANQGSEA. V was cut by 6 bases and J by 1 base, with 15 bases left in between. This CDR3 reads CSVQPSTGNTEAFF. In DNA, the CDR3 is TGCAGCGTCCAACCAAGCACAGGGAACACTGAAGCTTTCTTT.

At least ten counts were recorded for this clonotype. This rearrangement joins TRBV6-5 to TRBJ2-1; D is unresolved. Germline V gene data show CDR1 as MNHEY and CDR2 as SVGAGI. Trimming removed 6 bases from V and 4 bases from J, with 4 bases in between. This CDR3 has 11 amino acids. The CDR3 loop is CASRLYNEQFF. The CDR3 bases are TGTGCCAGCAGATTATACAATGAGCAGTTCTTC.

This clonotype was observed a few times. CDR3 bases: TGTGCCAGCAGTTTAGTGCCTGCCTACGAGCAGTACTTC. It is translated as CASSLVPAYEQYF. The V call is TRBV12-3 or TRBV12-4, the J call TRBJ2-7, with D unresolved. V dropped 1 base and J dropped 2 bases, with 6 bases sitting between them. CDR3 length: 13 residues.

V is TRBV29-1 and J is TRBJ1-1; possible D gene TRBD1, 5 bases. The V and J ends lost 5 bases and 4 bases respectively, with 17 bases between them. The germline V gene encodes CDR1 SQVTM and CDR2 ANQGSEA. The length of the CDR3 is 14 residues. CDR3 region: CSVYSPRRGTEAFF. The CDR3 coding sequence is TGCAGCGTTTACAGTCCAAGAAGGGGCACTGAAGCTTTCTTT.

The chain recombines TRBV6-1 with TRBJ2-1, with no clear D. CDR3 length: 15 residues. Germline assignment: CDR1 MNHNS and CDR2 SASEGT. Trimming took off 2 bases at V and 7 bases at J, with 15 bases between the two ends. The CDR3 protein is CASSEFRVPVNEQFF. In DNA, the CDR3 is TGTGCCAGCAGTGAATTCCGGGTGCCAGTTAATGAGCAGTTCTTC.

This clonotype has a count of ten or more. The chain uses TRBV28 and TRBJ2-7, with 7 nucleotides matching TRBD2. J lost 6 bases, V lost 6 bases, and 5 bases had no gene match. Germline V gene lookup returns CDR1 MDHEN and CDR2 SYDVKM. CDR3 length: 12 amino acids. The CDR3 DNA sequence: TGTGCCAGCAGCCGGACTAGGGGCGAGCAGTACTTC. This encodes CASSRTRGEQYF. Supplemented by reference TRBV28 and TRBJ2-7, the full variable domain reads DVKVTQSSRYLVKRTGEKVFLECVQDMDHENMFWYRQDPGLGLRLIYFSYDVKMKEKGDIPEGYSVSREKKERFSLILESASTNQTSMYLCASSRTRGEQYFGPGTRLTVT.

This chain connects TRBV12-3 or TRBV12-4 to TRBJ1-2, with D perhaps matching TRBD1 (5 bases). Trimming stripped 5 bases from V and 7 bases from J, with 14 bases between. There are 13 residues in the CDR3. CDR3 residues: CASSRAGGRGYTF. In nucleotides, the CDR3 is TGTGCCAGCAGTCGAGCGGGGGGACGTGGCTACACCTTC.

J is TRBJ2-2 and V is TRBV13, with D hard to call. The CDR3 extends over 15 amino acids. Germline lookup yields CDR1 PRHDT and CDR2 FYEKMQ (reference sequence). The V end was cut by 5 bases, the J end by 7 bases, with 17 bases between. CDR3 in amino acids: CASSLLGPRDGELFF. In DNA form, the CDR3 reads TGTGCCAGCAGCCTCCTCGGACCCCGAGACGGGGAGCTGTTTTTT.

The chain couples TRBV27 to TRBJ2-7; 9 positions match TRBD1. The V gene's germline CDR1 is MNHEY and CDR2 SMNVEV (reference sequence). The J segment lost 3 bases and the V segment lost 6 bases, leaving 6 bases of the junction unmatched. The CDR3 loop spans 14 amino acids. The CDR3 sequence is CASSPRQGGYEQYF. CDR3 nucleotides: TGTGCCAGCAGCCCTCGACAGGGGGGCTACGAGCAGTACTTC.

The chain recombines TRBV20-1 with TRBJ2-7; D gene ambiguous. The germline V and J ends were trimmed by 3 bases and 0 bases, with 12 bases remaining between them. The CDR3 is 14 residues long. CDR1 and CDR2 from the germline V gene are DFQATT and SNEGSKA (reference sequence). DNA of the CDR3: TGCAGTGCTAGGTCCGGGTCTAGCTCCTACGAGCAGTACTTC. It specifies CSARSGSSSYEQYF.

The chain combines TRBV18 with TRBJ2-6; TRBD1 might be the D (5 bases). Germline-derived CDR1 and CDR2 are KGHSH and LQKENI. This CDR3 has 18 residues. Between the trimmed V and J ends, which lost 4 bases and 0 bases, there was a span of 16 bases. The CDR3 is CASSLLQTDYSGANVLTF. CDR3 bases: TGTGCCAGCTCACTCCTTCAGACAGATTACTCTGGGGCCAACGTCCTGACTTTC.

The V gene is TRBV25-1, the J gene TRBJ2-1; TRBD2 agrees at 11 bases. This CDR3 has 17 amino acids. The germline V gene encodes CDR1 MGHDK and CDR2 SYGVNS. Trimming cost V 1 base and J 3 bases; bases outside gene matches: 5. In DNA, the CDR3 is TGTGCCAGCAGTGAATCGATGACTAGCGGGAACTACAATGAGCAGTTCTTC. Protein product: CASSESMTSGNYNEQFF.

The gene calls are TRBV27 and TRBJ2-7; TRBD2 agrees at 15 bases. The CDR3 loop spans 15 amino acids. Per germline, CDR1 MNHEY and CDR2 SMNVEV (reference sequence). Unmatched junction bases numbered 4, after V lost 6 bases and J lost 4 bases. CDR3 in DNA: TGTGCCAGCAGCCCGGGACTAGCGGGAGGATACGAGCAGTACTTC. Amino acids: CASSPGLAGGYEQYF.

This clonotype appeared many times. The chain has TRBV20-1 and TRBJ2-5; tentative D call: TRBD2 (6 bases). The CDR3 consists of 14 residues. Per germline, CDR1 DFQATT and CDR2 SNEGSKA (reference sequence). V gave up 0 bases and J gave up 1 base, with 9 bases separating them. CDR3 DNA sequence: TGCAGTGCTAGAGATGGCGGGGCCCAAGAGACCCAGTACTTC. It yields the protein CSARDGGAQETQYF.

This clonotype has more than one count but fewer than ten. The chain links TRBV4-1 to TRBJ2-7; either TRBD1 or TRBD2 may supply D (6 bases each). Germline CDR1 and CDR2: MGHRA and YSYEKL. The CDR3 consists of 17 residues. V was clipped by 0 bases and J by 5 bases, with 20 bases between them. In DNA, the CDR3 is TGCGCCAGCAGCCAAGACCCACCCGGGGGCCTCATCCACGAGCAGTACTTC. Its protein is CASSQDPPGGLIHEQYF.

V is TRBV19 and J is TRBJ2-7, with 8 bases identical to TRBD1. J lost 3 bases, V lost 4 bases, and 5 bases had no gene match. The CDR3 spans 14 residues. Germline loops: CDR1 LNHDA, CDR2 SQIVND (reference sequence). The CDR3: CASSRQGTLYEQYF. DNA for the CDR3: TGTGCCAGTAGTAGACAGGGGACGCTCTACGAGCAGTACTTC.

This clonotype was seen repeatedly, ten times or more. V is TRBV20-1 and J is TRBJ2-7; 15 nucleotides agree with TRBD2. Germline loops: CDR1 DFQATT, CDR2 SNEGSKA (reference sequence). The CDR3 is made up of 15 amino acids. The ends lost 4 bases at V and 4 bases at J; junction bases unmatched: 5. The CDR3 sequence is CSAKGTSGRWYEQYF. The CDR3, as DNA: TGCAGTGCTAAAGGGACTAGCGGGAGGTGGTACGAGCAGTACTTC.

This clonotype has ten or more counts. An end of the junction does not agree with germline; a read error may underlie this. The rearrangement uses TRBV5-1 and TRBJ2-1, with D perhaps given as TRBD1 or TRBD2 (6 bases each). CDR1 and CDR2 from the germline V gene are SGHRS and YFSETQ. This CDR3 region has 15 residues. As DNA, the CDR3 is TGTGCCAGCAGCTTAGGGGGAGGATCCTACAATGAGCAGTTCTTC. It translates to CASSLGGGSYNEQFF.

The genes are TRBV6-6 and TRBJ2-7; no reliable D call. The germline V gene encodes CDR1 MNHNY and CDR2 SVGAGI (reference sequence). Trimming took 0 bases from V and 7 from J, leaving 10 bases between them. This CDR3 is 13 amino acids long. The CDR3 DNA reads TGTGCCAGCAGTTACTCCCCAGGTCGGGAGCAGTACTTC. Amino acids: CASSYSPGREQYF.

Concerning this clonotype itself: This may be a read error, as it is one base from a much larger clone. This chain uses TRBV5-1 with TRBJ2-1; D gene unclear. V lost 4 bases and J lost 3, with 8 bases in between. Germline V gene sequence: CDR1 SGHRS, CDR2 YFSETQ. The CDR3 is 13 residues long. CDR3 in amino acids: CASSVDNYNEQFF. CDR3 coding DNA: TGCGCCAGCAGCGTAGACAACTACAATGAGCAGTTCTTC.

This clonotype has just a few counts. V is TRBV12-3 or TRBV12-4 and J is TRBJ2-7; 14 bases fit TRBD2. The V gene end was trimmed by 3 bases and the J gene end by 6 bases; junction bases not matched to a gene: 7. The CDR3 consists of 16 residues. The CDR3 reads CASSLGTSGSKSEQYF. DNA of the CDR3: TGTGCCAGCAGTTTGGGGACTAGCGGGAGTAAGAGCGAGCAGTACTTC.

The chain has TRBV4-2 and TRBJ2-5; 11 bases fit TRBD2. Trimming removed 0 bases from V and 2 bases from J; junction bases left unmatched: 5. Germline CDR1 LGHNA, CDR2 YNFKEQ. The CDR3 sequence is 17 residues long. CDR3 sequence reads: CASSQELGTSGQETQYF. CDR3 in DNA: TGTGCCAGCAGCCAAGAGCTCGGGACTAGCGGTCAAGAGACCCAGTACTTC.

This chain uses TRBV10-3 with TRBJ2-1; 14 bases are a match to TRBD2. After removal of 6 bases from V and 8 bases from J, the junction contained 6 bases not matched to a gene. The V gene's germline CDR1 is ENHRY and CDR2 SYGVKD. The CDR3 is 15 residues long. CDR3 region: CAIRPGLAGADEQFF. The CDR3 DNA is TGTGCCATCAGACCGGGACTAGCGGGAGCAGATGAGCAGTTCTTC.

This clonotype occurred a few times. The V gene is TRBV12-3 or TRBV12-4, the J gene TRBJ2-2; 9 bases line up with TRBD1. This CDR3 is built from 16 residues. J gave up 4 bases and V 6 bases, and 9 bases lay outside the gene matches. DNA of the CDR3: TGTGCCAGCAGAGAACAGGGGGCGGATAGCACCGGGGAGCTGTTTTTT. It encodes CASREQGADSTGELFF.

The CDR3 nucleotides are TGTGCCAGCAAAGGACCGGGTGACACTGAAGCTTTCTTT. Residues: CASKGPGDTEAFF. The chain combines TRBV6-6 with TRBJ1-1; D is ambiguous. The germline V gene has CDR1 MNHNY and CDR2 SVGAGI (reference sequence). Trimming took 7 bases from V and 3 from J, leaving 12 bases between them. CDR3 length: 13 amino acids.

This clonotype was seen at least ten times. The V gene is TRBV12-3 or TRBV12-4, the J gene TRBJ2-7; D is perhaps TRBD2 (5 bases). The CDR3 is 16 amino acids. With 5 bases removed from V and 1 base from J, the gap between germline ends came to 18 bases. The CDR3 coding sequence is TGTGCCAGCAGTACTCTAGCCCGGGATCCTTCCTACGAGCAGTACTTC. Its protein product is CASSTLARDPSYEQYF.

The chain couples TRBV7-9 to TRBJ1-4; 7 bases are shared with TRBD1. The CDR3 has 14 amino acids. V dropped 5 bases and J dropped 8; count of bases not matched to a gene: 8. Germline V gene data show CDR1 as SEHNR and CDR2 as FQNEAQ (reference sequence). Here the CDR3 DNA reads TGTGCCAGCAGCCCGACAGGGTTTCGGGAAAAACTGTTTTTT. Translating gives CASSPTGFREKLFF. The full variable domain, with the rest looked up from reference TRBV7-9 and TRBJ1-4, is DTGVSQNPRHKITKRGQNVTFRCDPISEHNRLYWYRQTLGQGPEFLTYFQNEAQLEKSRLLSDRFSAERPKGSFSTLEIQRTEQGDSAMYLCASSPTGFREKLFFGSGTQLSVL.

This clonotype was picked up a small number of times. CDR3 loop: CASSLAGGADGYTF. The CDR3, as DNA: TGTGCCAGCAGCTTAGCAGGGGGCGCTGATGGCTACACCTTC. The chain uses TRBV7-9 and TRBJ1-2; TRBD1 agrees at 7 bases. This CDR3 comprises 14 residues. Germline values: CDR1 SEHNR, CDR2 FQNEAQ (reference sequence). V lost 0 bases and J lost 6; bases outside the gene matches: 4.

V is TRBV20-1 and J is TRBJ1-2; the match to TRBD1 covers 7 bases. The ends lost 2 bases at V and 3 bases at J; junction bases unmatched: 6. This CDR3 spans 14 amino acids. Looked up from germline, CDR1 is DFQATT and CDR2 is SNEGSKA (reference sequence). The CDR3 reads CSARTGDSHYGYTF. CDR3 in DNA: TGCAGTGCTAGAACTGGGGACAGCCACTATGGCTACACCTTC.

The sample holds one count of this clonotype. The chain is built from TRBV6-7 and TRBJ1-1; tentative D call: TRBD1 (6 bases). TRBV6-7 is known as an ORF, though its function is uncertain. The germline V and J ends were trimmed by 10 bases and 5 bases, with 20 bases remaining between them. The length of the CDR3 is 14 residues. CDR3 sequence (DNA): TGTGCCAAGAGAAGGACAGCGGGGAAGACTGAAGCTTTCTTT. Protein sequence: CAKRRTAGKTEAFF.

CDR3 sequence: CATTPGGNTGELFF. The CDR3 nucleotides are TGTGCCACCACTCCCGGGGGGAACACCGGGGAGCTGTTTTTT. This chain links TRBV15 with TRBJ2-2, with D tentatively TRBD2 (6 bases). Germline V gives CDR1 LNHNV, CDR2 YYDKDF (reference sequence). The CDR3 sequence is 14 residues long. Trimming left V 7 bases short and J 1 base short, with 10 bases between.